Listed here are 3 T cell receptor beta chains from one sample, sequenced in a study of OX40 agonist ivuxolimab in advanced cancers. The method was immunoSEQ multiplex PCR; TCRdb's version includes in-frame clones alone and lacks a portion of them. The repertoire includes 75,000 to 95,000 clones, around 89% of them detected once, and approximately 7.4% sits in the top ten. The material was CD4+ or CD8+ T cells sorted from blood, obtained in a trial of the OX40 agonist ivuxolimab. The receptor set was obtained from an adult with an advanced solid tumor such as melanoma, head and neck, liver or kidney cancer.

The rearrangement joins TRBV4-1 to TRBJ2-5; TRBD2 matches at 8 bases. The assigned J gene may be wrong: the sequence end matches TRBJ2-7 better. This CDR3 is built from 14 residues. Per the germline V gene, CDR1 is MGHRA and CDR2 is YSYEKL. The CDR3 sequence is CASSQSSGWGEQYF. The DNA of the CDR3 is TGCGCCAGCAGCCAGTCTAGCGGGTGGGGCGAGCAGTACTTC.

In regard to this clone: At the DNA level, this CDR3 is encoded by other sequences in the same sample as well. J is TRBJ1-2 and V is TRBV9; 10 bases are shared with TRBD1. Looked up from germline, CDR1 is SGDLS and CDR2 is YYNGEE. Trimming cost V 0 bases and J 8 bases; bases outside gene matches: 7. This CDR3 spans 15 amino acids. CDR3 amino acids: CASSVGRTGGVGYTF. CDR3 in DNA: TGTGCCAGCAGCGTAGGTCGGACAGGGGGTGTGGGCTACACCTTC.

This clone was found a few times. The rearrangement joins TRBV29-1 to TRBJ2-5, with D possibly being TRBD2 (6 bases). The V gene lost 5 bases and the J gene lost 5 bases, with 15 bases spanning the gap. The CDR3 runs 13 residues. Germline V lookup: CDR1 SQVTM, CDR2 ANQGSEA. In DNA form, the CDR3 reads TGCAGCGTTCTCCGGGACTCCGTTGAGACCCAGTACTTC. As protein: CSVLRDSVETQYF.